This TCR beta chain was recorded in a study of blood T cell repertoires in COVID-19. Looking at the study overall: Sites across the United States, Italy and Spain contributed samples from acute and convalescent COVID-19.

The V end lost 4 bases, the J end lost 4 bases, and 12 bases lay between the germline ends. The germline gives CDR1 SGHRS, CDR2 YFSETQ. This CDR3 comprises 13 residues. Original handling: Reference gene primers were amplified, and this amplification served to estimate nucleated cell counts. Profiling relied on immunoSEQ multiplex PCR, and the TCRdb table lists in-frame clones only, not all of them. That table supplies the V and J calls and clone size; D and trimming were determined from the DNA. Of 130,000 or so clones in the sample, around 82% were seen once. Material for sequencing was peripheral blood. The TCR was taken from a human donor in a cohort sampled during active COVID-19. This rearrangement joins TRBV5-1 to TRBJ2-7; D is unresolved. CDR3 residues: CASSVTSKYEQYF. Written as DNA, the CDR3 is TGCGCCAGCAGCGTTACCTCTAAATACGAGCAGTACTTC.